One and the same sample provided the 7 T cell receptor beta chains below, sequenced in a study of cytomegalovirus exposure and HLA in healthy donors. Assay used: immunoSEQ multiplex PCR; TCRdb lists only in-frame clones, some missing. The sample contains 120,000 to 150,000 clones, about 89% of which appear only once. Sequencing used PBMCs. Receptors originate from a young woman in good health and CMV-seropositive.

The count of this clone is one. This rearrangement joins TRBV7-2 to TRBJ1-3; D is perhaps TRBD1 (6 bases). V was clipped by 5 bases and J by 0 bases, with 17 bases between them. Germline V lookup: CDR1 SGHTA, CDR2 FQGNSA. The CDR3 length is 17 residues. The CDR3 coding sequence is TGTGCCAGCAGCCGTCAGGTGGGGGCCAACTCTGGAAACACCATATATTTT. It encodes CASSRQVGANSGNTIYF.

This clone was recorded only once. The V call is TRBV28, the J call TRBJ1-3; a possible D gene is TRBD1 (5 bases). Between the trimmed V and J ends, which lost 6 bases and 0 bases, there was a span of 9 bases. The CDR3 is 14 amino acids. The V gene's germline CDR1 is MDHEN and CDR2 SYDVKM. This chain's CDR3 is CASRAGNSGNTIYF. CDR3 coding DNA: TGTGCCAGCAGAGCAGGGAACTCTGGAAACACCATATATTTT.

The chain uses TRBV27 and TRBJ1-3, with a possible D match to TRBD1 (5 bases). V was shortened by 1 base and J by 3 bases, with 7 bases between the two germline ends. The germline V gene encodes CDR1 MNHEY and CDR2 SMNVEV (reference sequence). This CDR3 contains 14 residues. The CDR3 is CASSLYQGGNTIYF. CDR3 sequence (DNA): TGTGCCAGCAGTTTATATCAGGGTGGAAACACCATATATTTT.

The chain links TRBV7-2 to TRBJ2-1; 9 bases are shared with TRBD2. The CDR3 totals 16 residues. V lost 1 base, J lost 4 bases, and 5 bases stayed unmatched. Germline V gives CDR1 SGHTA, CDR2 FQGNSA. The CDR3 coding sequence is TGTGCCAGCAGCTTAGTAATAGCGGGAGCTTACAATGAGCAGTTCTTC. Its protein product is CASSLVIAGAYNEQFF. Based on the CDR3 plus reference TRBV7-2 and TRBJ2-1, the full variable domain is GAGVSQSPSNKVTEKGKDVELRCDPISGHTALYWYRQSLGQGLEFLIYFQGNSAPDKSGLPSDRFSAERTGGSVSTLTIQRTQQEDSAVYLCASSLVIAGAYNEQFFGPGTRLTVL.

The genes are TRBV5-1 and TRBJ2-7; D is perhaps TRBD1 (5 bases). The CDR3 loop spans 13 amino acids. CDR1 and CDR2 from the germline V gene are SGHRS and YFSETQ. Trimming removed 4 bases from V and 0 bases from J, with 8 bases in between. The CDR3 sequence: CASSQGVSYEQYF. The CDR3 nucleotides are TGCGCCAGCAGCCAAGGGGTCTCCTACGAGCAGTACTTC.

This clone was seen only a few times. This chain connects TRBV7-9 to TRBJ2-7; a weak D match, TRBD1 (5 bases). The length of the CDR3 is 12 residues. V shed 8 bases and J shed 2 bases, with 10 bases lying between them. Germline lookup yields CDR1 SEHNR and CDR2 FQNEAQ (reference sequence). The CDR3 region has the DNA TGTGCCAGCGGACACCTTACCTACGAGCAGTACTTC. This translates into CASGHLTYEQYF. Looking up the rest from reference TRBV7-9 and TRBJ2-7 gives the full variable domain: DTGVSQNPRHKITKRGQNVTFRCDPISEHNRLYWYRQTLGQGPEFLTYFQNEAQLEKSRLLSDRFSAERPKGSFSTLEIQRTEQGDSAMYLCASGHLTYEQYFGPGTRLTVT.

The CDR3 region is CANELGLAGFFSYEQYF. For the CDR3, the DNA is TGTGCCAACGAACTCGGGCTAGCGGGATTTTTTTCCTACGAGCAGTACTTC. The V and J genes are TRBV25-1 and TRBJ2-7; TRBD2 aligns across 9 bases. Germline V lookup: CDR1 MGHDK, CDR2 SYGVNS. V trimming: 10 bases; J trimming: 1 base; junction bases outside the gene matches: 17. The CDR3 sequence is 17 residues long.